Below are 22 T cell receptor beta chains sequenced from a single sample in a study of cytomegalovirus exposure and HLA in healthy donors. A multiplex PCR was run with 60 Vbeta primers and 13 Jbeta primers. The table came from immunoSEQ multiplex PCR; TCRdb's copy has only in-frame clones and leaves some out. The sample has 100,000 to 150,000 clones; roughly 88% are singletons. Specimen: PBMCs. The receptors derive from a boy aged 5-17 years in good health and CMV-seronegative.

The chain couples TRBV30 to TRBJ2-7; D gene uncertain. This CDR3 comprises 11 residues. Per the germline V gene, CDR1 is GTSNPN and CDR2 is SVGIG (reference sequence). Trimming took 5 bases from V and 3 from J, leaving 8 bases between them. The DNA for the CDR3 is TGTGCCTGGGGCTCAATCTACGAGCAGTACTTC. Translating gives CAWGSIYEQYF.

The gene calls are TRBV29-1 and TRBJ1-1; D gene unclear. This CDR3 is 13 amino acids long. CDR1 SQVTM and CDR2 ANQGSEA come from the germline V gene. V shed 3 bases and J shed 1 base, with 9 bases lying between them. The CDR3 DNA is TGCAGCGTTGAGTCCCCCTGGAACACTGAAGCTTTCTTT. This codes for CSVESPWNTEAFF.

This chain links TRBV4-1 with TRBJ2-7; a weak D match, TRBD2 (6 bases). CDR3 length equals 16 residues. CDR1 is MGHRA, CDR2 YSYEKL, per germline. The V gene lost 0 bases and the J gene lost 1 base, with 13 bases spanning the gap. The CDR3 DNA reads as TGCGCCAGCAGCCAAGAGGGGGGAGTAAGGTCCTACGAGCAGTACTTC. It yields the protein CASSQEGGVRSYEQYF.

This clone was counted between two and nine times. This chain joins TRBV5-4 and TRBJ1-2; weak D call: TRBD1 (6 bases). V was cut by 7 bases and J by 2 bases, with 9 bases left in between. The CDR3 totals 12 residues. Germline values: CDR1 SGHNT, CDR2 YYREEE (reference sequence). Written as DNA, the CDR3 is TGTGCCAGCGGGGACACAAACTATGGCTACACCTTC. Protein sequence: CASGDTNYGYTF. Variable domain in full (rest from reference TRBV5-4 and TRBJ1-2): ETGVTQSPTHLIKTRGQQVTLRCSSQSGHNTVSWYQQALGQGPQFIFQYYREEENGRGNFPPRFSGLQFPNYSSELNVNALELDDSALYLCASGDTNYGYTFGSGTRLTVV.

The chain links TRBV5-4 to TRBJ2-3; 8 bases are a match to TRBD1. The ends lost 5 bases at V and 2 bases at J; junction bases unmatched: 19. The CDR3 is 19 amino acids. CDR1 and CDR2 from the germline V gene are SGHNT and YYREEE (reference sequence). This CDR3 reads CASSQLSRGRSTSTDTQYF. The DNA of the CDR3 is TGTGCCAGCAGTCAATTGTCCAGGGGGCGGTCCACGTCCACAGATACGCAGTATTTT.

The chain employs TRBV29-1 and TRBJ1-1; 7 bases agree with TRBD1. The germline V gene has CDR1 SQVTM and CDR2 ANQGSEA. The CDR3 sequence is 13 residues long. The V gene end was trimmed by 6 bases and the J gene end by 6 bases; junction bases not matched to a gene: 10. The CDR3 is CSVDRAGNAEAFF. In nucleotides, the CDR3 is TGCAGCGTCGACAGGGCCGGCAACGCTGAAGCTTTCTTT.

This chain links TRBV7-6 with TRBJ2-1; the D gene is possibly TRBD2 (5 bases). From germline, CDR1 is SGHVS and CDR2 FNYEAQ. Deletions cut 0 bases from V and 8 bases from J, with 20 bases between. The CDR3 runs to 17 residues. The CDR3 DNA sequence: TGTGCCAGCAGCTTAGCAATAGCGCCGAGTACAGTCGATGAGCAGTTCTTC. This codes for CASSLAIAPSTVDEQFF.

This chain links TRBV19 with TRBJ2-2; possible D gene TRBD1, 6 bases. V lost 5 bases and J lost 2, with 9 bases in between. CDR3 length equals 14 residues. Per the germline V gene, CDR1 is LNHDA and CDR2 is SQIVND (reference sequence). DNA for the CDR3: TGTGCCAGTAGTGTACAGGGAAACACCGGGGAGCTGTTTTTT. Its translation: CASSVQGNTGELFF.

The chain employs TRBV4-2 and TRBJ2-5; 9 bases fit TRBD2. J lost 7 bases, V lost 0 bases, and 9 bases had no gene match. CDR3 size: 16 residues. Per the germline V gene, CDR1 is LGHNA and CDR2 is YNFKEQ. The CDR3 sequence: CASSQDGGGAPGTQYF. For the CDR3, the DNA is TGTGCCAGCAGCCAAGATGGCGGGGGGGCCCCCGGGACCCAGTACTTC.

The chain uses TRBV5-6 and TRBJ2-3; 14 nucleotides agree with TRBD2. The V segment lost 2 bases and the J segment 2 bases; nucleotides outside the gene matches: 7. Germline loops: CDR1 SGHDT, CDR2 YYEEEE. The CDR3 has 18 amino acids. CDR3 coding DNA: TGTGCCAGCAGCTTAGGCGGGACTAGCGGGAGATTCACAGATACGCAGTATTTT. Residues: CASSLGGTSGRFTDTQYF.

Here the CDR3 reads CASSQEGRGYEQFF. The CDR3 nucleotides read TGCGCCAGCAGCCAAGAGGGCAGGGGGTATGAGCAGTTCTTC. The J gene is TRBJ2-1, the V gene TRBV4-3; 7 nucleotides line up with TRBD1. Unmatched junction bases numbered 4, after V lost 0 bases and J lost 8 bases. There are 14 residues in the CDR3. Per the germline V gene, CDR1 is LGHNA and CDR2 is YSLEER.

The J gene is TRBJ1-4, the V gene TRBV9; D not certain. The CDR3 contains 15 residues. V lost 4 bases to trimming and J lost 6 bases, with 16 bases between them. The V gene's germline CDR1 is SGDLS and CDR2 YYNGEE. In nucleotides, the CDR3 is TGTGCCAGCAGCAGAGCCGCCCGAGGGTATGAAAAACTGTTTTTT. Its translation: CASSRAARGYEKLFF.

This chain joins TRBV7-3 and TRBJ1-1; the D gene is possibly TRBD1 (5 bases). V was trimmed by 5 bases and J by 0 bases, leaving 16 bases between them. Per germline, CDR1 SGHTA and CDR2 FQGTGA. The CDR3 consists of 16 residues. CDR3: CASSLGRRSLNTEAFF. Written as DNA, the CDR3 is TGTGCCAGCAGCCTGGGGCGCAGGAGCCTGAACACTGAAGCTTTCTTT. The entire variable domain, with the rest obtained from reference TRBV7-3 and TRBJ1-1, is as follows: GAGVSQTPSNKVTEKGKYVELRCDPISGHTALYWYRQSLGQGPEFLIYFQGTGAADDSGLPNDRFFAVRPEGSVSTLKIQRTERGDSAVYLCASSLGRRSLNTEAFFGQGTRLTVV.

J is TRBJ1-5 and V is TRBV15; 7 bases match TRBD1. The CDR3 totals 16 residues. Trimming at V came to 0 bases and at J to 2 bases, leaving 4 bases not matched to a gene. The V gene's germline CDR1 is LNHNV and CDR2 YYDKDF (reference sequence). The CDR3 spells CATSRDEGAGNQPQHF. The CDR3 DNA is TGTGCCACCAGCAGAGATGAGGGGGCTGGCAATCAGCCCCAGCATTTT.

This chain uses TRBV4-1 with TRBJ1-2, with no clear D. Per germline, CDR1 MGHRA and CDR2 YSYEKL. The ends were cut back, 0 bases at V and 8 bases at J, with 19 bases in the middle. This CDR3 spans 16 amino acids. The CDR3 DNA reads TGCGCCAGCAGCCAAGATCGGCGAGCGGACTACGAAGGCTACACCTTC. The encoded protein is CASSQDRRADYEGYTF.

This chain's CDR3 is CASSVGTPMNTEAFF. The CDR3 DNA sequence: TGTGCCAGCAGCGTAGGGACACCGATGAACACTGAAGCTTTCTTT. The chain employs TRBV9 and TRBJ1-1; TRBD1 might be the D (5 bases). CDR1 is SGDLS and CDR2 is YYNGEE in the germline V gene. V was trimmed by 0 bases and J by 0 bases, leaving 9 bases between them. CDR3 length equals 15 residues.

The chain carries TRBV2 and TRBJ2-6, with 7 bases lining up with TRBD1. The CDR3 is 19 amino acids. The ends lost 8 bases at V and 0 bases at J; junction bases unmatched: 16. Germline V gene lookup returns CDR1 SNHLY and CDR2 FYNNEI. Written as DNA, the CDR3 is TGTGCCAGCCTTAGCGATTGGACAGGCCCCAGCTCTGGGGCCAACGTCCTGACTTTC. The encoded protein is CASLSDWTGPSSGANVLTF.

The chain has TRBV9 and TRBJ1-4, with D possibly matching TRBD1 (5 bases). CDR1 and CDR2 (germline): SGDLS, YYNGEE. Trimming cost V 0 bases and J 4 bases, with 13 bases left between them. This CDR3 has 16 residues. CDR3 in DNA: TGTGCCAGCAGCGTAGCTCGCGGGGGGGTTAATGAAAAACTGTTTTTT. Encoded protein: CASSVARGGVNEKLFF.

The chain links TRBV6-5 to TRBJ2-3, with 7 bases identical to TRBD2. The CDR3 is 15 residues long. J lost 9 bases, V lost 2 bases, and 11 bases had no gene match. The germline CDR1 and CDR2 sequences are MNHEY and SVGAGI. The DNA for the CDR3 is TGTGCCAGCAGTTACGGGAGAGAGATAGCGGGCACGCAGTATTTT. Its protein product is CASSYGREIAGTQYF.

The CDR3 sequence: CASTLGLAGGHRDTQYF. Written as DNA, the CDR3 is TGTGCCAGTACCCTCGGACTAGCGGGGGGTCACCGAGATACGCAGTATTTT. The chain combines TRBV19 with TRBJ2-3, with TRBD2 matching over 14 bases. The CDR3 contains 17 residues. V trimming: 7 bases; J trimming: 5 bases; junction bases outside the gene matches: 11. The germline V gene encodes CDR1 LNHDA and CDR2 SQIVND (reference sequence).

The chain has TRBV4-1 and TRBJ1-4, with 10 positions matching TRBD1. CDR1 and CDR2 from the germline V gene are MGHRA and YSYEKL. The length of the CDR3 is 17 residues. With V trimmed by 1 base and J by 7 bases, 9 bases remained unmatched. The CDR3 protein is CASSQGTGTGVREKLFF. In DNA form, the CDR3 reads TGCGCCAGCAGCCAAGGAACCGGGACAGGGGTTCGTGAAAAACTGTTTTTT.

The chain carries TRBV11-2 and TRBJ1-1; no firm D call. V dropped 6 bases and J dropped 0 bases, with 14 bases sitting between them. The length of the CDR3 is 15 residues. CDR1 and CDR2 from the germline V gene are SGHAT and FQNNGV. The CDR3 sequence is CASSSGGSLNTEAFF. CDR3 sequence (DNA): TGTGCCAGCAGTAGTGGAGGCTCGCTGAACACTGAAGCTTTCTTT.